This TCR beta chain came from a study of siplizumab effects on memory and regulatory T cells. Study-wide results and limits: Naive versus memory phenotype went unassigned for roughly 75-97% of proliferating CD4+ or CD8+ clones.

Concerning this clone: Its antigen remains unknown.

This CDR3 contains 11 residues. Germline assignment: CDR1 DFQATT and CDR2 SNEGSKA (reference sequence). Profiling relied on immunoSEQ multiplex PCR, and the TCRdb table lists in-frame clones only, not all of them. This table holds more than 85,000 clones, about 87% found once. The TCR sequence derives from a human donor in good health. Sequences were obtained from CD4+ T cells sorted from blood. The chain couples TRBV20-1 to TRBJ1-2; perhaps TRBD1 as D (5 bases). CDR3 protein: CSWGTDYGYTF. DNA for the CDR3: TGCAGCTGGGGGACGGACTATGGCTACACCTTC.